The 18 T cell receptor beta chains below were found in one sample sequenced in a study of T cells in Graves' hyperthyroidism and ophthalmopathy (dated by TCRdb to the late 2010s). The library was generated by multiplex PCR. The reads were generated on an Illumina HiSeq 2000. The TCR beta CDR3 regions were amplified from the RNA transcripts. A first-round RT-PCR of the TCR CDR3 used the HTBI primer set with the Qiagen OneStep RT-PCR kit. In-frame beta chains were kept once TCRdb had trimmed the public reads at Q25 with fastp and called clones with MiXCR. CDR3 protein duplicates are merged, each entry listing the most common genes and DNA. This sample has roughly 500,000 distinct CDR3 sequences in its table, and 46% of those were observed once. The ten biggest clones cover around two fifths of the sample. The sequenced material came from peripheral blood or thyroid tissue (not recorded which). Every receptor here comes from an adult woman with Graves' disease, either hyperthyroidism or ophthalmopathy (not recorded which).

The genes are TRBV7-9 and TRBJ1-4, with 8 bases identical to TRBD1. V lost 3 bases and J lost 5; bases outside the gene matches: 5. The CDR3 is 15 residues long. The germline gives CDR1 SEHNR, CDR2 FQNEAQ (reference sequence). CDR3 in amino acids: CASSFRQGTNEKLFF. The CDR3 nucleotides read TGTGCCAGCAGCTTCCGACAGGGGACAAATGAAAAACTGTTTTTT.

The V gene is TRBV15, the J gene TRBJ1-3; D is undetermined. This CDR3 comprises 13 residues. The germline V gene has CDR1 LNHNV and CDR2 YYDKDF (reference sequence). Trimming removed 0 bases at V and 4 bases at J, with 4 bases between. The CDR3 loop is CATSREDGNTIYF. CDR3 bases: TGTGCCACCAGCAGAGAGGACGGAAACACCATATATTTT.

In DNA, the CDR3 is TGTGCCAGCAGCCAAGAACGCCTAGCGGCGTACTACGAGCAGTACTTC. This codes for CASSQERLAAYYEQYF. This chain uses TRBV7-2 with TRBJ2-7; 7 nucleotides align to TRBD2. The CDR3 extends over 16 amino acids. Germline values: CDR1 SGHTA, CDR2 FQGNSA. V shed 5 bases, J shed 3 bases, and the junction held 13 bases outside the gene matches. Filled out from reference TRBV7-2 and TRBJ2-7, the complete variable domain reads GAGVSQSPSNKVTEKGKDVELRCDPISGHTALYWYRQSLGQGLEFLIYFQGNSAPDKSGLPSDRFSAERTGGSVSTLTIQRTQQEDSAVYLCASSQERLAAYYEQYFGPGTRLTVT.

This clonotype was seen a few times. The chain links TRBV7-3 to TRBJ1-2; a possible D gene is TRBD1 (6 bases). Germline V gene data show CDR1 as SGHTA and CDR2 as FQGTGA. The CDR3 extends over 13 amino acids. V was pared by 4 bases and J by 8 bases, with 14 bases between. CDR3 sequence: CASSYGGRRGYTF. CDR3 nucleotides: TGTGCCAGCAGCTACGGGGGGCGCCGAGGCTACACCTTC.

This chain joins TRBV10-3 and TRBJ1-3; D not resolved. Per germline, CDR1 ENHRY and CDR2 SYGVKD. This CDR3 has 12 amino acids. The V end lost 6 bases, the J end lost 6 bases, and 9 bases lay between the germline ends. The CDR3 nucleotides read TGTGCCATCAGGGACCCCCAAAACACCATATATTTT. Amino acid sequence: CAIRDPQNTIYF.

The chain recombines TRBV29-1 with TRBJ2-5, with TRBD1 matching over 8 bases. Germline V gene data show CDR1 as SQVTM and CDR2 as ANQGSEA. The CDR3 has 12 amino acids. The CDR3 here is CNGQGVQETQYF. CDR3 coding DNA: TGCAACGGACAGGGAGTACAAGAGACCCAGTACTTC.

The J gene is TRBJ2-5, the V gene TRBV2; a possible D gene is TRBD2 (5 bases). Trimming pared 7 bases from V and 10 bases from J, leaving 7 bases between. Germline lookup yields CDR1 SNHLY and CDR2 FYNNEI. This CDR3 comprises 9 residues. The CDR3 nucleotides are TGTGCCAGCAAAGAGGGCCAGTACTTC. The encoded protein is CASKEGQYF.

This clonotype was seen repeatedly, ten times or more. The gene calls are TRBV11-2 and TRBJ2-5; 10 nucleotides agree with TRBD2. The junction had 7 bases not matched to a gene; V was cut back by 1 base and J by 5 bases. Germline V gene lookup returns CDR1 SGHAT and CDR2 FQNNGV. The CDR3 has 16 residues. The CDR3 loop reads CASSLVSSGSWETQYF. In DNA form, the CDR3 reads TGTGCCAGCAGCTTAGTTTCTAGCGGGAGCTGGGAGACCCAGTACTTC.

This chain joins TRBV19 and TRBJ1-4; maybe TRBD1 (6 bases). V lost 3 bases, J lost 6 bases, and 17 bases lay in between. Germline assignment: CDR1 LNHDA and CDR2 SQIVND (reference sequence). The CDR3 length is 16 residues. CDR3 bases: TGTGCCAGTAGTATCCCGGACAGCCAGGTCGATGAAAAACTGTTTTTT. Translating it yields CASSIPDSQVDEKLFF.

The table lists this clonotype with many counts. The chain has TRBV20-1 and TRBJ1-6; 7 bases fit TRBD1. CDR3 length equals 12 residues. V gave up 4 bases and J gave up 8 bases; unmatched junction bases: 2. The germline V gene encodes CDR1 DFQATT and CDR2 SNEGSKA (reference sequence). CDR3 sequence reads: CSAKGQHSPLHF. CDR3 coding DNA: TGCAGTGCTAAGGGACAGCATTCACCCCTCCACTTT.

This chain uses TRBV9 with TRBJ2-4, with a tentative D call TRBD2 (5 bases). Germline V lookup: CDR1 SGDLS, CDR2 YYNGEE. The CDR3 spans 13 residues. Trimming took off 3 bases at V and 9 bases at J, with 13 bases between the two ends. The CDR3 loop reads CASSAGPGIIQYF. The DNA for the CDR3 is TGTGCCAGCAGCGCAGGACCCGGGATCATTCAGTACTTC.

The chain has TRBV29-1 and TRBJ2-7, with a weak D call TRBD2 (6 bases). Trimming cost V 2 bases and J 7 bases, with 15 bases left between them. Germline CDR1 is SQVTM and CDR2 is ANQGSEA. There are 13 residues in the CDR3. This CDR3 is CSVERQGGGEQYF. The CDR3, as DNA: TGCAGCGTTGAACGGCAGGGTGGAGGGGAGCAGTACTTC.

The chain combines TRBV19 with TRBJ1-5; D perhaps matches TRBD1 (5 bases). The CDR3 totals 14 residues. In germline, CDR1 is LNHDA, CDR2 SQIVND (reference sequence). Trimming removed 3 bases from V and 3 bases from J, with 9 bases in between. CDR3 in DNA: TGTGCCAGTAGTATCCGGGACTCCAATCAGCCCCAGCATTTT. It translates to CASSIRDSNQPQHF.

V gene TRBV10-3 combines with J gene TRBJ1-1; the D gene is possibly TRBD1 (5 bases). The CDR3 covers 11 residues. CDR1 and CDR2 (germline): ENHRY, SYGVKD. V dropped 4 bases and J dropped 7 bases, with 7 bases sitting between them. The CDR3 here is CAISAQGEAFF. The CDR3 bases are TGTGCCATCAGTGCGCAGGGTGAAGCTTTCTTT.

This clonotype has a count of ten or more. The J gene is TRBJ2-5, the V gene TRBV5-5; 7 bases match TRBD1. V shed 5 bases, J shed 3 bases, and the junction held 10 bases outside the gene matches. The germline gives CDR1 SGHKS, CDR2 YYEKEE (reference sequence). CDR3 length equals 15 residues. DNA of the CDR3: TGTGCCAGCAGACCCGGGACAGCTGGGGAAGAGACCCAGTACTTC. It specifies CASRPGTAGEETQYF. Filled out from reference TRBV5-5 and TRBJ2-5, the complete variable domain reads DAGVTQSPTHLIKTRGQQVTLRCSPISGHKSVSWYQQVLGQGPQFIFQYYEKEERGRGNFPDRFSARQFPNYSSELNVNALLLGDSALYLCASRPGTAGEETQYFGPGTRLLVL.

This clonotype appeared once. The chain couples TRBV10-3 to TRBJ1-6; D gene uncertain. V lost 2 bases and J 7 bases, leaving 6 bases between the germline ends. The CDR3 consists of 13 residues. Germline-derived CDR1 and CDR2 are ENHRY and SYGVKD. CDR3 in DNA: TGTGCCATCAGTGAGGACGACAATTCACCCCTCCACTTT. Amino acid sequence: CAISEDDNSPLHF.

This clonotype was seen more than once but under ten times. The V gene is TRBV30, the J gene TRBJ2-7; the match to TRBD1 covers 7 bases. V shed 2 bases, J shed 2 bases, and the junction held 3 bases outside the gene matches. Looked up from germline, CDR1 is GTSNPN and CDR2 is SVGIG (reference sequence). The CDR3 has 13 residues. Written as DNA, the CDR3 is TGTGCCTGGAGTCTCGGGACAGCCTACGAGCAGTACTTC. Amino acids: CAWSLGTAYEQYF.

In its sample, this clonotype was seen a few times. The DNA of the CDR3 is TGCGCCAGCAGCCAAGATGGGTACAGGGGTCCTAATGAAAAACTGTTTTTT. Translation: CASSQDGYRGPNEKLFF. The chain uses TRBV4-1 and TRBJ1-4; TRBD1 agrees at 7 bases. CDR3 length: 17 amino acids. With V trimmed by 0 bases and J by 3 bases, 7 bases remained unmatched. Germline V gives CDR1 MGHRA, CDR2 YSYEKL.